The entry below describes one T cell receptor (beta chain). What it binds is not known. Time point here: week 47, end of study. The study gave 300 ug of mutant IDH1 20-mer peptide per vaccine dose, with topical imiquimod. Donors' newly diagnosed IDH1-mutant WHO grade 3 or 4 astrocytomas lacked nuclear ATRX. This record comes from a study of a mutant IDH1 vaccine in newly diagnosed glioma. Repertoires were generated with immunoSEQ multiplex PCR, while TCRdb's copy carries only in-frame clones and drops some. Among approximately 12,000 clones listed, 81% were seen once. The CDR3 sequence is 13 residues long. V was clipped by 0 bases and J by 5 bases, with 6 bases between them. CDR1 and CDR2 from the germline V gene are SGHRS and YFSETQ.

This TCR was sampled from a man aged 25-45 years with glioma. This sample comprised PBMCs, obtained from a glioma patient whose treatment included an IDH1 peptide vaccine. The chain couples TRBV5-1 to TRBJ1-5, with unresolved D. CDR3 in amino acids: CASSLGGDQPQHF. In DNA, the CDR3 is TGCGCCAGCAGCTTGGGCGGCGATCAGCCCCAGCATTTT.